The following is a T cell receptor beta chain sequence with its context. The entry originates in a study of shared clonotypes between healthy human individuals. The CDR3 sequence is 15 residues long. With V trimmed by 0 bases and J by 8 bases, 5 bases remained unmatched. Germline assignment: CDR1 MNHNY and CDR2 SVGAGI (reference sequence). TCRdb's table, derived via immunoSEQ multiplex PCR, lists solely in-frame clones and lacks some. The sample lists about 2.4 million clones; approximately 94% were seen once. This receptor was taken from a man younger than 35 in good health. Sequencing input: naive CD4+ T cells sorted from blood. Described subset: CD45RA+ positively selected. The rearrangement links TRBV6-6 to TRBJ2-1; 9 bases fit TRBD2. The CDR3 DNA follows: TGTGCCAGCAGTTACTCTAGCGGGAGTAGGGATGAGCAGTTCTTC. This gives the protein CASSYSSGSRDEQFF.